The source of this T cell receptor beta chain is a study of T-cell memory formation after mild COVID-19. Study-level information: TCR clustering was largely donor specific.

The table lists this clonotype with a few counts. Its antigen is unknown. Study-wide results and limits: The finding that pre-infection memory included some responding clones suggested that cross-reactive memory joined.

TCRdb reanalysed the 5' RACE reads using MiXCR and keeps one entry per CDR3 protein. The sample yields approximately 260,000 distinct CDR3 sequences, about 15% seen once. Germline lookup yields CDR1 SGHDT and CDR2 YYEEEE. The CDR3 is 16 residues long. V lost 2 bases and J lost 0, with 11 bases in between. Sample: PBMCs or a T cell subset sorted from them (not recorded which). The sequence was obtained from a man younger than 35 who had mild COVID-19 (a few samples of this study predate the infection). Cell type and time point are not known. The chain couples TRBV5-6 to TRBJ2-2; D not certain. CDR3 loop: CASSFFVLANTGELFF. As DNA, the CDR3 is TGTGCCAGCAGCTTCTTTGTTTTGGCGAACACCGGGGAGCTGTTTTTT.